This section outlines one T cell receptor beta chain sequence together with its context. All patients experienced relapse after autologous stem cell transplantation, and brentuximab vedotin exposure was variable. The sample originates from a study of PD-1 blockade in classical Hodgkin lymphoma. Germline CDR1 MDHEN, CDR2 SYDVKM. Trimming took 5 bases from V and 7 from J; bases not matched to a gene: 21. The CDR3 sequence is 18 residues long. The method was immunoSEQ multiplex PCR; TCRdb's version includes in-frame clones alone and lacks a portion of them. In the table there are 55,000 to 60,000 clones, under 95% of which are singletons.

The V and J genes are TRBV28 and TRBJ2-5; 8 nucleotides agree with TRBD2. The source material was peripheral blood mononuclear cells (PBMCs), sampled before the second cycle of nivolumab. The TCR was taken from a human donor with classical Hodgkin lymphoma. This chain's CDR3 is CASSPSPGFPAGVSTQYF. The DNA of the CDR3 is TGTGCCAGCAGTCCCTCCCCGGGATTTCCAGCGGGAGTATCGACCCAGTACTTC. Full variable domain (outside the CDR3, taken from reference TRBV28 and TRBJ2-5): DVKVTQSSRYLVKRTGEKVFLECVQDMDHENMFWYRQDPGLGLRLIYFSYDVKMKEKGDIPEGYSVSREKKERFSLILESASTNQTSMYLCASSPSPGFPAGVSTQYFGPGTRLLVL.